Shown below are 10 T cell receptor beta chains from a single sample sequenced in a study of Graves' ophthalmopathy and Graves' hyperthyroidism. From RNA, the CDR3 regions of TCR beta chains were amplified and sequenced. A first-round RT-PCR used HTBI primers, followed by a second-round multiplex PCR. TCRdb recomputed calls from the multiplex PCR reads with MiXCR, one row per CDR3 protein. The top ten hold around 10% of the sample, which has over a million distinct CDR3 sequences, 35% to 40% seen once. Sequenced input: peripheral blood or thyroid tissue (not recorded which). These receptors were taken from an adult man with Graves' hyperthyroidism.

As to this clonotype: The junction departs from germline at one end; a sequencing error may be responsible. This chain's CDR3 is CASSSQTREGETQHF. The DNA of the CDR3 is TGTGCCAGCAGCTCCCAGACCAGGGAGGGAGAGACCCAGCACTTC. The gene calls are TRBV7-9 and TRBJ2-5; 7 bases map to TRBD2. This CDR3 region has 15 residues. Germline-derived CDR1 and CDR2 are SEHNR and FQNEAQ (reference sequence).

In the case of this clonotype: One base away lies a much larger clone, so this may be a sequencing read error. The DNA of the CDR3 is TGTGCCAGCAGTTACGGTACGGAAACCACTGAAGCTTTCTTT. It specifies CASSYGTETTEAFF. The gene calls are TRBV6-5 and TRBJ1-1; D remains ambiguous. Trimming stripped 2 bases from V and 4 bases from J, with 11 bases between. The CDR3 is made up of 14 amino acids. CDR1 and CDR2 from the germline V gene are MNHEY and SVGAGI.

The V and J genes are TRBV10-3 and TRBJ2-5; 12 nucleotides agree with TRBD2. The V and J ends lost 8 bases and 2 bases, in that order; junction bases with no gene match: 3. Germline loops: CDR1 ENHRY, CDR2 SYGVKD. This CDR3 has 14 residues. DNA for the CDR3: TGTGCCATCGGGACTAGCGGGTTACAAGAGACCCAGTACTTC. This encodes CAIGTSGLQETQYF.

Of note for this clonotype: One junction end does not reproduce the germline sequence, and a read error may be involved. The J gene is TRBJ1-2, the V gene TRBV25-1; 9 nucleotides align to TRBD1. CDR1 and CDR2 (germline): MGHDK, SYGVNS. There are 14 residues in the CDR3. CDR3 in amino acids: CARSATGGSYGYTF. CDR3 coding DNA: TGTGCCCGCAGTGCTACAGGGGGCTCCTATGGCTACACCTTC.

The chain has TRBV29-1 and TRBJ2-3, with D perhaps matching TRBD1 (6 bases). V lost 4 bases and J 2 bases, leaving 13 bases between the germline ends. CDR3 length: 14 amino acids. CDR1 and CDR2 (germline): SQVTM, ANQGSEA. The CDR3 sequence: CSVGQGSFTDTQYF. For the CDR3, the DNA is TGCAGCGTTGGGCAGGGGTCTTTCACAGATACGCAGTATTTT.

The chain recombines TRBV6-5 with TRBJ1-2; possible D gene TRBD1, 6 bases. The V and J ends lost 2 bases and 0 bases respectively, with 7 bases between them. There are 14 residues in the CDR3. Germline V gives CDR1 MNHEY, CDR2 SVGAGI. DNA for the CDR3: TGTGCCAGCAGTTACGGGGGCGCTAACTATGGCTACACCTTC. It codes for CASSYGGANYGYTF.

V gene TRBV12-3 or TRBV12-4 combines with J gene TRBJ2-2, with D perhaps TRBD1 (5 bases). Trimming removed 4 bases from V and 5 bases from J, with 20 bases in between. The CDR3 totals 17 residues. The CDR3 loop is CASSSFSLSGSTGELFF. The CDR3, as DNA: TGTGCCAGCAGTTCGTTCTCCTTATCAGGGTCTACCGGGGAGCTGTTTTTT.

This sequence joins TRBV29-1 and TRBJ2-7, with D maybe TRBD1 (5 bases). CDR3 length: 11 residues. Germline assignment: CDR1 SQVTM and CDR2 ANQGSEA. Trimming shortened V by 8 bases and J by 5 bases, and 13 bases separated the two germline ends. The CDR3 nucleotides are TGCAGCTTAGTTCAGGGTCACGAGCAGTACTTC. Translated, it gives CSLVQGHEQYF.

This rearrangement joins TRBV7-9 to TRBJ2-5, with TRBD2 matching over 8 bases. Germline CDR1 SEHNR, CDR2 FQNEAQ (reference sequence). J was trimmed by 2 bases and V by 5 bases; bases with no gene match: 10. The CDR3 extends over 16 amino acids. This CDR3 reads CASSPRASGRQETQYF. DNA for the CDR3: TGTGCCAGCAGCCCCAGGGCCAGCGGGAGACAAGAGACCCAGTACTTC.

This clonotype was observed a handful of times. The chain is built from TRBV10-3 and TRBJ1-5, with D possibly being TRBD1 (5 bases). V was cut by 3 bases and J by 14 bases, with 17 bases left in between. CDR1 is ENHRY and CDR2 is SYGVKD in the germline V gene. The CDR3 sequence is 13 residues long. CDR3 sequence: CAISDGRAAYEHF. The CDR3, as DNA: TGTGCCATCAGTGATGGCAGGGCGGCCTACGAGCATTTT.